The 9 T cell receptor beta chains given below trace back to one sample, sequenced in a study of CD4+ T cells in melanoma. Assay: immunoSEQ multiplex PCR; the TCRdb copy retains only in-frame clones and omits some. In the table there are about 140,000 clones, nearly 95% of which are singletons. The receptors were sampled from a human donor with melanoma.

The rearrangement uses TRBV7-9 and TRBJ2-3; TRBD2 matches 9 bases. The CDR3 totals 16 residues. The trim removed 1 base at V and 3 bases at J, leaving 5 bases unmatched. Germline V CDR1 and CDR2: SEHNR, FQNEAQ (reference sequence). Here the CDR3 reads CASSLGSSGVTDTQYF. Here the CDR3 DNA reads TGTGCCAGCAGCTTAGGGTCTAGCGGGGTTACAGATACGCAGTATTTT.

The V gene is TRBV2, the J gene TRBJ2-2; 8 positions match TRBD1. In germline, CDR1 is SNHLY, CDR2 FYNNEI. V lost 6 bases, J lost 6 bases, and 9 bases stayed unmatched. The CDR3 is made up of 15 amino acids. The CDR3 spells CASRTGEGVSGELFF. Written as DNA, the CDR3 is TGTGCCAGCAGGACAGGGGAAGGAGTCTCCGGGGAGCTGTTTTTT.

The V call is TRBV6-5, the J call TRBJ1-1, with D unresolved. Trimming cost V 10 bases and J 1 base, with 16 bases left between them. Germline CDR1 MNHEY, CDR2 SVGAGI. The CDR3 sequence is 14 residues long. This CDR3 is CATVMGNRNTEAFF. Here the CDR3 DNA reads TGTGCCACCGTGATGGGCAATCGGAACACTGAAGCTTTCTTT.

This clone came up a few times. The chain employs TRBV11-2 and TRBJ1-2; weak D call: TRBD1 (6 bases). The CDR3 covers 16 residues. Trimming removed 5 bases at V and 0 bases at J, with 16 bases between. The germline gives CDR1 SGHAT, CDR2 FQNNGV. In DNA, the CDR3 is TGTGCCAGCAGCCCTACGACAGGCCCCGCTAACTATGGCTACACCTTC. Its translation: CASSPTTGPANYGYTF.

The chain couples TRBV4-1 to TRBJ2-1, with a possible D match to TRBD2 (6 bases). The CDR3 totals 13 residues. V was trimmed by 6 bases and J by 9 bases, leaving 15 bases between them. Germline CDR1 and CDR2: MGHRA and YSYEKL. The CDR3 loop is CASSYLRGTEQFF. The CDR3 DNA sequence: TGCGCCAGCAGTTACCTTCGGGGGACTGAGCAGTTCTTC.

CDR3 bases: TGCGCCAGCAGCCGGGACACGGGTTTCTCTGGGGCCAACGTCCTGACTTTC. Protein sequence: CASSRDTGFSGANVLTF. The chain employs TRBV5-1 and TRBJ2-6; TRBD1 might be the D (6 bases). The CDR3 runs 17 residues. Germline lookup yields CDR1 SGHRS and CDR2 YFSETQ. Trimming pared 4 bases from V and 0 bases from J, leaving 14 bases between.

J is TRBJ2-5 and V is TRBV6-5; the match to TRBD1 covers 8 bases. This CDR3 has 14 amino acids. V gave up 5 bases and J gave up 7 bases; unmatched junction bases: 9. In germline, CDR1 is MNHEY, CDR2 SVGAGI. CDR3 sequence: CASSPRRGRGTQYF. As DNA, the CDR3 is TGTGCCAGCAGTCCCCGCAGGGGGCGCGGGACCCAGTACTTC.

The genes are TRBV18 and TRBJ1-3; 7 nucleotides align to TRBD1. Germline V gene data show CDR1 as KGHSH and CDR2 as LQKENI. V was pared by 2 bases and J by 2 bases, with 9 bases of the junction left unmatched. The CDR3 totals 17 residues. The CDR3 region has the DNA TGTGCCAGCTCACCATCCTCACAGGGGTGGGCTGGAAACACCATATATTTT. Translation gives CASSPSSQGWAGNTIYF.

CDR3 sequence: CASSPFGTNTIYF. CDR3 nucleotides: TGTGCCAGCAGCCCCTTCGGGACAAACACCATATATTTT. This chain joins TRBV7-7 and TRBJ1-3, with D perhaps TRBD1 (5 bases). This CDR3 has 13 amino acids. V was trimmed by 5 bases and J by 6 bases, leaving 11 bases between them. Germline CDR1 SSHAT, CDR2 FNYEAQ (reference sequence).